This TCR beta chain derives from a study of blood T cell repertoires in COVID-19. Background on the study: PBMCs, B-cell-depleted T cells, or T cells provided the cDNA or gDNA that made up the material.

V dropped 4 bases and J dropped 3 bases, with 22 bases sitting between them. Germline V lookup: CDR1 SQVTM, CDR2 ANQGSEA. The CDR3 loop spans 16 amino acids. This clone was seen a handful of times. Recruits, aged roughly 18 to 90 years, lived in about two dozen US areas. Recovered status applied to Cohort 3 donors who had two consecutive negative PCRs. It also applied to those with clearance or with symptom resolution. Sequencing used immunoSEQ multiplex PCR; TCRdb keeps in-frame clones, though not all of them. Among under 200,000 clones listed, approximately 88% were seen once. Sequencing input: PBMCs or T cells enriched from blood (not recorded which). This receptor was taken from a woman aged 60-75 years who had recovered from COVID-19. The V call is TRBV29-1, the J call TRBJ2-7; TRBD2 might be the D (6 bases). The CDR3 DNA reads TGCAGCGTTGCGCCTTTAGCGGCCGACAACTTCTACGAGCAGTACTTC. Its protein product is CSVAPLAADNFYEQYF.